This T cell receptor beta chain was observed in a study of shared clonotypes between healthy human individuals. Study-level points and caveats: Among donors, sharing of clonotypes was expected to be affected by sequencing depth. Generally, estimated richness proved larger in naive subsets than it did in memory subsets.

This clone was seen a single time. Antigen unknown. Germline trimming cut 6 bases from V and 12 bases from J; bases unmatched to any gene: 16. This CDR3 spans 15 amino acids. The germline V gene has CDR1 MDHEN and CDR2 SYDVKM. A CD45RA-negative memory subset and a CD45RA+ naive subset were separated from the CD4+ cells. The protocol was immunoSEQ multiplex PCR, while the TCRdb copy is restricted to in-frame clones and leaves out a portion. The sample lists roughly 2,300,000 clones; roughly 90% were seen once. This receptor was identified in a man aged 18 to 35 in good health. Some clones in this sample may be carry-over from other donors' samples. The specimen was naive CD4+ T cells from PBMCs. The subset here: CD45RA+ positively selected. This chain uses TRBV28 with TRBJ2-3; 9 nucleotides agree with TRBD2. CDR3 protein: CASSEIGASGMSQYF. The CDR3 region has the DNA TGTGCCAGCAGCGAAATTGGGGCTAGCGGGATGTCACAGTATTTT.